The subject of this entry is one T cell receptor (beta chain). Its target is not known. This specimen belongs to a study of vaccination effects on CD4 cells after COVID-19. ViraFEST expansion of antigen-specific CD4+ T cells with viral peptide pools preceded sequencing. Following 10 days of culture, CD4+ T cells were isolated. Vaccine recipients had no previous SARS-CoV-2 infection; their nucleocapsid antibodies were negative. A density of about 2 million PBMC per well was used; these cells were cultured with approximately 9.3 IU/ml IL-2 and roughly 10 ug/ml peptides. Half-medium changes using IL-2 medium occurred on days 3 and 7. This CDR3 is 15 amino acids long. CDR1 LGHDT and CDR2 YNNKEL come from the germline V gene (reference sequence). After removal of 6 bases from V and 7 bases from J, the junction contained 10 bases not matched to a gene. Using immunoSEQ multiplex PCR, the repertoire was profiled, and TCRdb retains in-frame clones only, with some absent. Seen here are about 55,000 clones, 55% to 75% observed once, and the top ten hold approximately 20%.

Study-wide findings and caveats: By a late point after vaccination, infection- and vaccine-induced clones had shrunk markedly through clonal contraction.

Specimen: CD4+ T cells from PBMCs cultured with SARS-CoV-2 spike peptides, collected before COVID-19 vaccination. The sequence came from a human donor who received a COVID-19 vaccine. The rearrangement joins TRBV3-1 (or the pseudogene TRBV3-2) to TRBJ2-1; TRBD1 matches at 9 bases. This chain's CDR3 is CASSKGGQGKNEQFF. For the CDR3, the DNA is TGTGCCAGCAGTAAAGGGGGACAGGGAAAGAATGAGCAGTTCTTC.